The clone carrying this T cell receptor (beta chain) has only one observation. This entry belongs to a study of blood T cell repertoires in COVID-19. This CDR3 comprises 14 residues. J gave up 8 bases and V 0 bases, and 5 bases lay outside the gene matches. The germline CDR1 and CDR2 sequences are SGHRS and YFSETQ. Clones were sequenced by immunoSEQ multiplex PCR, and TCRdb holds only the in-frame ones, with some missing. The data hold hundreds of thousands of clones, with approximately 86% observed a single time. This receptor was taken from a woman aged 30 to 39 with COVID-19, enrolled during active disease. The chain combines TRBV5-1 with TRBJ1-2; 9 bases match TRBD1. Specimen: peripheral blood. The CDR3 loop reads CASSLDRGLLGYTF. CDR3 nucleotides: TGCGCCAGCAGCTTGGACAGGGGGCTATTGGGCTACACCTTC.